The clone carrying this T cell receptor beta chain was counted only a few times. The data stem from a study of blood T cell repertoires in COVID-19. Study details: Whether acute or convalescent, the COVID-19 samples came from the United States, Italy and Spain. T cells, B-cell-depleted T cells, or PBMCs provided the cDNA or gDNA that served as material.

Original processing methods: The authors estimated nucleated cell counts from reference gene primer amplification. Clones were read by immunoSEQ multiplex PCR, and TCRdb kept only the in-frame ones, dropping some. The D gene and trimming were derived from the DNA, and the V and J assignments and clone size from that table. The data contain 120,000 to 150,000 clones, around four fifths of them seen just once; the ten biggest clones take up around 1.6%. CDR1 is LNHDA and CDR2 is SQIVND in the germline V gene (reference sequence). The CDR3 covers 17 residues. The V and J ends lost 3 bases and 6 bases respectively, with 21 bases between them.

The source material was peripheral blood. The V gene is TRBV19, the J gene TRBJ2-1; D perhaps matches TRBD2 (6 bases). The clonotype was recovered from a human donor in a cohort sampled during active COVID-19. CDR3 loop: CASSIARGVGGTNEQFF. The CDR3, as DNA: TGTGCCAGTAGTATTGCCCGTGGAGTGGGAGGTACCAATGAGCAGTTCTTC.